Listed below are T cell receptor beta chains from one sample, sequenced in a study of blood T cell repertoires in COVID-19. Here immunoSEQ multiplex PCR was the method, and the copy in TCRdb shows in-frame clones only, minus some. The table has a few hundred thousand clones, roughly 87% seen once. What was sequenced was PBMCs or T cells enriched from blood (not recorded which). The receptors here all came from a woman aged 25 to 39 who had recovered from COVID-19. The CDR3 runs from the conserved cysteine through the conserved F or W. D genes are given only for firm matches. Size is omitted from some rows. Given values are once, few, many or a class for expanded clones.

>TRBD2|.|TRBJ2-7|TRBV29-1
TGCAGCGTCCGACTAGCGGGAGGAGGCGAGCAGTACTTC
CSVRLAGGGEQYF
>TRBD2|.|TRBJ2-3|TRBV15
TGTGCCACCAGTGGGGTCGGGAGGATAGATACGCAGTATTTT
CATSGVGRIDTQYF
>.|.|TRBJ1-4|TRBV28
TGTGCCAGCAGTTCCCCGGGGGGCGTTAAAAAACTGTTTTTT
CASSSPGGVKKLFF
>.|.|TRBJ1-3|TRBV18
TGTGCCAGCTCACCTTCACAGGCCAGCTCTGGAAACACCATATATTTT
CASSPSQASSGNTIYF
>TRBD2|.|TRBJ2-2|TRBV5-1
TGCGCCAGCAGCGTAGCCGGGACTAGCGGTGCCGGGGAGCTGTTTTTT
CASSVAGTSGAGELFF
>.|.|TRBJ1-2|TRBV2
TGTGCCAGCGGTGACAGCTATGGCTACACCTTC
CASGDSYGYTF
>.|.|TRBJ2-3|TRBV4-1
TGCGCCAGCAGCCGAGTTGCAGAGGGAAGTACCCCGGATACGCAGTATTTT
CASSRVAEGSTPDTQYF
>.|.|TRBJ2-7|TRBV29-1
TGCAGCGTCGCAGGGCAAGTCTCCTACGAGCAGTACTTC
CSVAGQVSYEQYF
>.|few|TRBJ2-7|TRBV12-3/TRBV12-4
TGTGCCAGCTCGGCAGGGCCGTACTACGAGCAGTACTTC
CASSAGPYYEQYF
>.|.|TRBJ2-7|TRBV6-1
TGTGCCAGCAGTGAACGGGGCTACGAGCAGTACTTC
CASSERGYEQYF
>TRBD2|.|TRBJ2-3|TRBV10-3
TGTGCCATCAGTTACACTAGCGGGAGGCCCACAGATACGCAGTATTTT
CAISYTSGRPTDTQYF
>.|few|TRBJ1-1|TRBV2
TGTGCCAGCAGTGAGTTGAAGGGTAGGGGCACTGAAGCTTTCTTT
CASSELKGRGTEAFF
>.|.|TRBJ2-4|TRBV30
TGTGCCTGCCGGGAGTTGGCCAAAAACATTCAGTACTTC
CACRELAKNIQYF
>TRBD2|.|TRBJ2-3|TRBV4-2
TGTGCCAGCAGCCAAGCTCCCAAACTAGCGGGCAGCACAGATACGCAGTATTTT
CASSQAPKLAGSTDTQYF
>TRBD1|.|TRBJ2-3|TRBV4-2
TGTGCCAGCAGCCAAGAAGGACAGGGGAATGCAGATACGCAGTATTTT
CASSQEGQGNADTQYF
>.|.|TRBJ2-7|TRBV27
TGTGCCAGCAGTTTAGGAGGCGGACCCTACGAGCAGTACTTC
CASSLGGGPYEQYF
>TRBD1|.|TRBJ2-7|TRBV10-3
TGTGCCATCAGGGGAGGGACAGGGGTGCGCGAGCAGTACTTC
CAIRGGTGVREQYF
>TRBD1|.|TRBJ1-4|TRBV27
TGTGCCAGCAGAGCCGGGACAGGGTACGAAAAACTGTTTTTT
CASRAGTGYEKLFF
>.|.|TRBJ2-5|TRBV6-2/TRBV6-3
TGTGCCAGCAGTTACGATAGGGGGAGGGCGGAGACCCAGTACTTC
CASSYDRGRAETQYF
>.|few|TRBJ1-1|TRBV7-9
TGTGCCAGCAGCTCAACAGGGAACACTGAAGCTTTCTTT
CASSSTGNTEAFF
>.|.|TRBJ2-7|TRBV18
TGTGCCAGCTCGGGAGTCAGAGGGGGGGCCTGGGACGAGCAGTACTTC
CASSGVRGGAWDEQYF
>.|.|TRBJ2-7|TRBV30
TGTGCCATACTCAGGACACCTGGGAATTACGAGCAGTACTTC
CAILRTPGNYEQYF
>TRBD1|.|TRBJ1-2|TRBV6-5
TGTGCCAGCAGTAAGACAGGGGGTTATGGCTACACCTTC
CASSKTGGYGYTF
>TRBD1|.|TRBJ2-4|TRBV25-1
TGTGCCAGCAGCCCAGGGGGTTGGAACATTCAGTACTTC
CASSPGGWNIQYF
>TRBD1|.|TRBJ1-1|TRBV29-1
TGCAGCGTGAGACAGGGTAGCACTGAAGCTTTCTTT
CSVRQGSTEAFF
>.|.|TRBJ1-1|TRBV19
TGTGCCAGCTCCAGCGTCATGAACACTGAAGCTTTCTTT
CASSSVMNTEAFF
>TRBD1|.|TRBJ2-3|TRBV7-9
TGTGCCAGCAGCCCCCGGGACAGTCTGCAGTATTTT
CASSPRDSLQYF
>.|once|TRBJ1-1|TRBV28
TGTGCCAGCAGCTCTCCCCGGGGGTTCACTGAAGCTTTCTTT
CASSSPRGFTEAFF
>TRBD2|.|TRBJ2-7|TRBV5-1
TGCGCCAGCAGCGCCCGGACTAGCGGACCCTACGAGCAGTACTTC
CASSARTSGPYEQYF
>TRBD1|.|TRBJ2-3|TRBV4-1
TGCGCCAGTTCAAGCCAGGGGGCCACAGATACGCAGTATTTT
CASSSQGATDTQYF
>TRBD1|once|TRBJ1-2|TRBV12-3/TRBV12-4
TGTGCCAGCAGTCGTGACAGGGCGGGTGGCTACACCTTC
CASSRDRAGGYTF
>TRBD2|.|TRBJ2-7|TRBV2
TGTGCCAGCAGGAGCCTGGCGGGGGGGCCCTACGAGCAGTACTTC
CASRSLAGGPYEQYF
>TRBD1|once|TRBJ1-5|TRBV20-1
TGCAGTGCTAGTCAAATTTCGACAGGGTTTCAGCCCCAGCATTTT
CSASQISTGFQPQHF
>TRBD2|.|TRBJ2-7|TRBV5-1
TGCGCCAGCAGCTTGCGGGAGGGTCCCTACGAGCAGTACTTC
CASSLREGPYEQYF
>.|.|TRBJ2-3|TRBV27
TGTGCCAGCAGTCCCGGACAGTGGGGCACAGATACGCAGTATTTT
CASSPGQWGTDTQYF
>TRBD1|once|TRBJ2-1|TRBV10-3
TGTGCCATCAGCACTCCCCGGGACAGGGTAATCGATGAGCAGTTCTTC
CAISTPRDRVIDEQFF
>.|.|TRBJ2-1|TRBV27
TGTGCCAGCAGTTTAGCTAGCTCCTACAATGAGCAGTTCTTC
CASSLASSYNEQFF
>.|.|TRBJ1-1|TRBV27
TGTGCCAGCGCTGCGGGGGGTTGGACTGAAGCTTTCTTT
CASAAGGWTEAFF
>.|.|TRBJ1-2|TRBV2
TGTGCCAGCACCTCAACACAGGGCTCAGGGAGTGGCTACACCTTC
CASTSTQGSGSGYTF
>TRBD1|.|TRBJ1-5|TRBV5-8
TGTGCCAGCAGCTTGTTGCAGGGGGCGGGTAGCAATCAGCCCCAGCATTTT
CASSLLQGAGSNQPQHF
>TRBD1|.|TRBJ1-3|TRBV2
TGTGCCAGCAGTTCGGACAGGGCCGGAAACACCATATATTTT
CASSSDRAGNTIYF
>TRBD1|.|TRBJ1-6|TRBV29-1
TGCAGCGTCCGGGACAGGGGGGAGAATTCACCCCTCCACTTT
CSVRDRGENSPLHF
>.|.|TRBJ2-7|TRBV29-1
TGCAGCGTAGTTACACCGGGGGAGCAGTACTTC
CSVVTPGEQYF
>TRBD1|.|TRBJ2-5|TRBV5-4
TGTGCCAGCAGCTTCCTACAGGGGGCTAGGGAGACCCAGTACTTC
CASSFLQGARETQYF
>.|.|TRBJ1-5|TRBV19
TGTGCCAGTAGTCAGCGGGAGGTTAGCAATCAGCCCCAGCATTTT
CASSQREVSNQPQHF
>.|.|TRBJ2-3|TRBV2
TGTGCCAGCAGATACACAGATACGCAGTATTTT
CASRYTDTQYF
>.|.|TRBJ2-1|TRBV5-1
TGCGCCAGCAGCAGCTTTTCACGGAATGAGCAGTTCTTC
CASSSFSRNEQFF
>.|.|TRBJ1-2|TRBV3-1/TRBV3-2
TGTGCCAGCAGCCAAGGGAGTAGTGGTTCGAGCTACACCTTC
CASSQGSSGSSYTF
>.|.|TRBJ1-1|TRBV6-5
TGTGCCAGCACTTCGACAGTGAACACTGAAGCTTTCTTT
CASTSTVNTEAFF
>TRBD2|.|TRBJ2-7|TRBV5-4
TGTGCCAGCAGCACCGGGACTAGCACCTACGAGCAGTACTTC
CASSTGTSTYEQYF
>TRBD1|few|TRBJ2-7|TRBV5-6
TGTGCCAGCAGTTGGGGACCGGGACAGGAAGACGAGCAGTACTTC
CASSWGPGQEDEQYF
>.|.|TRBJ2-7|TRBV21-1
TGTGCCAGCAGCAAAGCGCGAAGCTCCTACGAGCAGTACTTC
CASSKARSSYEQYF